The next 22 T cell receptor beta chains were all read from a single sample in a study of blood T cells in healthy people across ages. A second PCR, run for about 6 to 11 cycles, used a sample-barcoded 5' primer plus a J-beta primer mix. A single record per CDR3 protein comes from TCRdb applying MiXCR to the 5' RACE reads. The table lists 2 million or so distinct CDR3 sequences, less than 50% of them singletons. The sample was blood. Receptor source: a woman in her thirties or forties in good health.

This clonotype occurred a few times. The rearrangement links TRBV6-1 to TRBJ1-5; D not resolved. Germline V gives CDR1 MNHNS, CDR2 SASEGT. The CDR3 is 15 residues long. Trimming took 8 bases from V and 7 from J, leaving 21 bases between them. CDR3 sequence reads: CASRGVSVPGQPQHF. As DNA, the CDR3 is TGTGCCAGCCGCGGAGTGTCGGTCCCAGGCCAGCCCCAGCATTTT.

The chain employs TRBV20-1 and TRBJ1-5; 7 positions agree with TRBD1. In germline, CDR1 is DFQATT, CDR2 SNEGSKA (reference sequence). CDR3 size: 13 residues. V gave up 5 bases and J gave up 6 bases; unmatched junction bases: 7. This chain's CDR3 is CSASTGIGQPQHF. The CDR3 DNA reads as TGCAGTGCTTCGACAGGGATAGGTCAGCCCCAGCATTTT.

The rearrangement joins TRBV12-3 or TRBV12-4 to TRBJ2-1; D may correspond to TRBD1 or TRBD2 (5 bases each). The CDR3 is 15 amino acids. V gave up 4 bases and J gave up 3 bases, with 13 bases separating them. The CDR3 spells CASSSDMGVYNEQFF. CDR3 nucleotides: TGTGCCAGCAGTTCGGACATGGGAGTCTACAATGAGCAGTTCTTC.

CDR3 DNA sequence: TGCGCCAGCAGCCACGGCAGATACTACAATGAGCAGTTCTTC. It specifies CASSHGRYYNEQFF. The chain couples TRBV4-1 to TRBJ2-1; D ambiguous. Germline values: CDR1 MGHRA, CDR2 YSYEKL. The V and J ends lost 3 bases and 3 bases respectively, with 9 bases between them. CDR3 length: 14 amino acids.

V and J are TRBV29-1 and TRBJ1-2; TRBD1 matches 7 bases. CDR1 and CDR2 (germline): SQVTM, ANQGSEA. Trimming removed 2 bases from V and 7 bases from J; junction bases left unmatched: 7. CDR3 length equals 13 residues. The CDR3 is CSVERGQGSGYTF. CDR3 sequence (DNA): TGCAGCGTTGAAAGGGGGCAGGGGAGTGGCTACACCTTC.

V and J are TRBV5-1 and TRBJ2-2; unclear D gene. The CDR3 covers 13 residues. V was pared by 0 bases and J by 16 bases, with 16 bases between. Germline CDR1 reads SGHRS; CDR2 reads YFSETQ. CDR3 nucleotides: TGCGCCAGCAGCTTGGTTTCTGACACTACCCGGTTTTTT. This codes for CASSLVSDTTRFF.

This chain links TRBV6-5 with TRBJ2-1, with 10 positions matching TRBD1. This CDR3 has 15 residues. Germline V gene lookup returns CDR1 MNHEY and CDR2 SVGAGI. V shed 6 bases, J shed 6 bases, and the junction held 8 bases outside the gene matches. The CDR3 spells CASSWDRGRVNEQFF. The CDR3 DNA follows: TGTGCCAGCAGCTGGGACAGGGGAAGGGTCAATGAGCAGTTCTTC.

This clonotype has just one count. Germline and junction disagree at one end, which may indicate a read error. The chain combines TRBV6-2 or TRBV6-3 with TRBJ2-1; TRBD2 is a possible D gene (6 bases). The last part of the DNA fits TRBJ2-7 better; the J call may be wrong. The germline V gene encodes CDR1 MNHEY and CDR2 SVGEGT. This CDR3 has 16 residues. The CDR3: CASSYSGLLKYNEQYF. CDR3 DNA sequence: TGTGCCAGCAGCTACTCGGGACTCCTTAAGTACAATGAGCAGTACTTC.

This clonotype has only a few counts. The V call is TRBV29-1, the J call TRBJ2-1; D remains ambiguous. The CDR3 totals 13 residues. V lost 4 bases and J lost 7, with 14 bases in between. The germline V gene encodes CDR1 SQVTM and CDR2 ANQGSEA. CDR3 DNA sequence: TGCAGCGTTGCTGGACCGCCTTTGAATGAGCAGTTCTTC. Its translation: CSVAGPPLNEQFF.

This chain connects TRBV7-8 to TRBJ2-1, with TRBD2 matching 8 bases. J was trimmed by 6 bases and V by 1 base; bases with no gene match: 11. Germline lookup yields CDR1 SGHVS and CDR2 FQNEAQ. There are 17 residues in the CDR3. CDR3 sequence (DNA): TGTGCCAGCAGCTTAGTCACGGGGGGGTTGTTAGCCAATGAGCAGTTCTTC. Translated: CASSLVTGGLLANEQFF.

This clonotype was counted a few times. This chain uses TRBV6-2 or TRBV6-3 with TRBJ2-7, with D possibly TRBD2 on 6 matching bases. The CDR3 loop spans 14 amino acids. The germline CDR1 and CDR2 sequences are MNHEY and SVGEGT. V lost 7 bases to trimming and J lost 10 bases, with 23 bases between them. CDR3 in amino acids: CASTHALRRDVQYF. The CDR3 DNA reads TGTGCCAGCACCCACGCGCTTCGGAGGGATGTACAGTACTTC.

V and J are TRBV3-1 and TRBJ1-2, with 8 positions matching TRBD1. Germline CDR1 reads LGHDT; CDR2 reads YNNKEL (reference sequence). V dropped 4 bases and J dropped 2; count of bases not matched to a gene: 9. This CDR3 has 16 residues. The chain's CDR3 is CASSPLSGTGNYGYTF. The CDR3 coding sequence is TGTGCCAGCAGCCCCCTAAGTGGGACAGGAAACTATGGCTACACCTTC.

CDR3 coding DNA: TGTGCCAGCAGTGACTCTCCGACCCCTTTGGTAATGCAGTATTTT. It translates to CASSDSPTPLVMQYF. J is TRBJ2-3 and V is TRBV6-4; D ambiguous. The V gene lost 0 bases and the J gene lost 11 bases, with 18 bases spanning the gap. The CDR3 is made up of 15 amino acids. The V gene's germline CDR1 is MRHNA and CDR2 SNTAGT.

This rearrangement joins TRBV7-8 to TRBJ2-6, with a weak D call TRBD2 (5 bases). The CDR3 sequence is 16 residues long. Germline assignment: CDR1 SGHVS and CDR2 FQNEAQ. V was pared by 7 bases and J by 2 bases, with 15 bases between. CDR3: CASIPNTGTGANVLTF. The CDR3, as DNA: TGTGCCAGCATCCCGAATACCGGGACTGGGGCCAACGTCCTGACTTTC.

The chain carries TRBV6-2 or TRBV6-3 and TRBJ2-3; the match to TRBD2 covers 8 bases. Germline V gene data show CDR1 as MNHEY and CDR2 as SVGEGT. V gave up 2 bases and J gave up 2 bases; unmatched junction bases: 12. The CDR3 sequence is 18 residues long. The CDR3 bases are TGTGCCAGCAGTTACCCTAGCGGGTTAGGGGGACACACAGATACGCAGTATTTT. Residues: CASSYPSGLGGHTDTQYF.

The gene calls are TRBV20-1 and TRBJ2-1; 9 bases align to TRBD1. J gave up 2 bases and V 6 bases, and 8 bases lay outside the gene matches. Germline CDR1 reads DFQATT; CDR2 reads SNEGSKA (reference sequence). The CDR3 is made up of 15 amino acids. CDR3 in DNA: TGCAGTGCCCCCGGGACAGGGATCGCCTACAATGAGCAGTTCTTC. This codes for CSAPGTGIAYNEQFF.

Concerning this clonotype: One base away lies a much larger clone, so this may be a sequencing read error. This sequence joins TRBV6-2 or TRBV6-3 and TRBJ2-1, with D perhaps matching TRBD1 (5 bases). The CDR3 loop spans 16 amino acids. Germline V gene sequence: CDR1 MNHEY, CDR2 SVGEGT. CDR3 DNA: TGTGCCAGCAGTGACTCTGGAAGACAGCTCGACAATGAGCAGTTCTTC. It yields the protein CASSDSGRQLDNEQFF.

V usage is TRBV5-1 and J usage is TRBJ2-1; TRBD1 or TRBD2 may be the D gene (5 bases each). Per the germline V gene, CDR1 is SGHRS and CDR2 is YFSETQ. This CDR3 spans 18 amino acids. V was shortened by 0 bases and J by 5 bases, with 21 bases between the two germline ends. The DNA for the CDR3 is TGCGCCAGCAGCTTGGTCGCGCAGGGACCCCAGGGCCACAATGAGCAGTTCTTC. This sequence encodes CASSLVAQGPQGHNEQFF.

This rearrangement joins TRBV27 to TRBJ1-2; TRBD1 is a possible D gene (6 bases). This CDR3 spans 16 amino acids. CDR1 is MNHEY, CDR2 SMNVEV, per germline (reference sequence). V was trimmed by 6 bases and J by 0 bases, leaving 17 bases between them. The CDR3 sequence is CASSQRGGRANYGYTF. The CDR3 bases are TGTGCCAGCAGCCAACGGGGGGGCCGAGCTAACTATGGCTACACCTTC.

This clonotype has more than one count but fewer than ten. The V call is TRBV27, the J call TRBJ2-5; a weak D match, TRBD2 (5 bases). Germline CDR1 and CDR2: MNHEY and SMNVEV (reference sequence). The CDR3 runs to 13 residues. V lost 5 bases to trimming and J lost 2 bases, with 9 bases between them. CDR3 residues: CASSRRKQETQYF. DNA of the CDR3: TGTGCCAGCAGTAGGAGGAAACAAGAGACCCAGTACTTC.

This chain connects TRBV10-3 to TRBJ1-5; D is possibly TRBD1 (5 bases). V lost 7 bases to trimming and J lost 0 bases, with 7 bases between them. The CDR3 has 13 amino acids. Germline CDR1 ENHRY, CDR2 SYGVKD. The CDR3 region is CAITRDSNQPQHF. In nucleotides, the CDR3 is TGTGCCATCACCAGGGATAGCAATCAGCCCCAGCATTTT.

The CDR3 is CASSYTWSSYEQYF. The CDR3 DNA reads as TGTGCCAGCAGCTATACTTGGAGCTCCTACGAGCAGTACTTC. The chain uses TRBV7-2 and TRBJ2-7; D gene uncertain. V lost 4 bases, J lost 0 bases, and 10 bases lay in between. This CDR3 contains 14 residues. Germline V gene sequence: CDR1 SGHTA, CDR2 FQGNSA.